The 22 T cell receptor beta chains given below trace back to one sample, sequenced in a study of cytomegalovirus exposure and HLA in healthy donors. Sequencing used immunoSEQ multiplex PCR; TCRdb keeps in-frame clones, though not all of them. The data hold about 220,000 clones, with around nine tenths observed a single time. Sequencing was done on a sample of PBMCs. These receptors were taken from a woman aged 18-29 years in good health and CMV-seronegative.

V and J are TRBV28 and TRBJ2-1; 10 nucleotides agree with TRBD2. Unmatched junction bases numbered 7, after V lost 1 base and J lost 7 bases. The V gene's germline CDR1 is MDHEN and CDR2 SYDVKM. The CDR3 has 16 amino acids. CDR3 DNA: TGTGCCAGCAGTTTATCCGGTAGCGGGAGGTATAATGAGCAGTTCTTC. It is translated as CASSLSGSGRYNEQFF.

The CDR3 loop reads CASSLGGSEKTQYF. CDR3 coding DNA: TGTGCCAGCAGCTTAGGTGGCAGCGAGAAGACCCAGTACTTC. The rearrangement uses TRBV11-3 and TRBJ2-5, with no clear D. The CDR3 spans 14 residues. Trimming took off 1 base at V and 6 bases at J, with 12 bases between the two ends. Germline CDR1 and CDR2: SGHNT and YENEEA.

This clone has a single count. The chain joins TRBV5-1 to TRBJ2-7; the D gene is possibly TRBD2 (6 bases). Germline loops: CDR1 SGHRS, CDR2 YFSETQ. This CDR3 contains 15 residues. V was cut by 5 bases and J by 4 bases, with 19 bases left in between. The CDR3 reads CASRQRGGLDYEQYF. CDR3 DNA sequence: TGCGCCAGCAGACAACGGGGAGGCCTCGATTACGAGCAGTACTTC.

The chain has TRBV7-9 and TRBJ2-3, with D possibly TRBD2 on 6 matching bases. Trimming removed 5 bases at V and 3 bases at J, with 9 bases between. The CDR3 length is 13 residues. The germline gives CDR1 SEHNR, CDR2 FQNEAQ (reference sequence). The chain's CDR3 is CASSRGTTDTQYF. The DNA of the CDR3 is TGTGCCAGCAGCAGAGGGACTACAGATACGCAGTATTTT.

This chain connects TRBV11-2 to TRBJ2-2, with D possibly matching TRBD2 (6 bases). This CDR3 is built from 17 residues. Deletions cut 2 bases from V and 3 bases from J, with 16 bases between. The germline V gene has CDR1 SGHAT and CDR2 FQNNGV. The CDR3 bases are TGTGCCAGCAGCTTATTTTTAACGGGAGCCTACACCGGGGAGCTGTTTTTT. Amino acid sequence: CASSLFLTGAYTGELFF. The full variable domain, in which reference TRBV11-2 and TRBJ2-2 provide the parts outside the CDR3, is EAGVAQSPRYKIIEKRQSVAFWCNPISGHATLYWYQQILGQGPKLLIQFQNNGVVDDSQLPKDRFSAERLKGVDSTLKIQPAKLEDSAVYLCASSLFLTGAYTGELFFGEGSRLTVL.

The chain recombines TRBV4-1 with TRBJ2-2, with D unclear. V was clipped by 0 bases and J by 5 bases, with 10 bases between them. Germline CDR1 reads MGHRA; CDR2 reads YSYEKL. CDR3 length: 15 amino acids. CDR3 sequence (DNA): TGCGCCAGCAGCCAAGATCCCCTAGGTACCGGGGAGCTGTTTTTT. As protein: CASSQDPLGTGELFF.

This clone was picked up one time. This chain connects TRBV6-7 to TRBJ1-2, with TRBD1 identical over 7 bases. TRBV6-7 is assigned to the ORF class and has an uncertain function. V lost 1 base and J lost 2; bases outside the gene matches: 7. The CDR3 is 16 amino acids. DNA for the CDR3: TGTGCCAGCAGTTACTTTATGGGGGACAGCAACTATGGCTACACCTTC. It is translated as CASSYFMGDSNYGYTF.

The gene calls are TRBV27 and TRBJ2-7, with 8 bases that match TRBD1. CDR1 and CDR2 (germline): MNHEY, SMNVEV (reference sequence). The CDR3 loop spans 15 amino acids. Germline trimming cut 7 bases from V and 0 bases from J; bases unmatched to any gene: 8. The CDR3 here is CASTIYGTGSYEQYF. CDR3 coding DNA: TGTGCCAGCACCATTTACGGGACAGGCTCCTACGAGCAGTACTTC.

The CDR3 DNA is TGTGCCAGCGGGACTCTCGGGGAGCTGTTTTTT. Encoded protein: CASGTLGELFF. The chain recombines TRBV7-2 with TRBJ2-2; weak D call: TRBD2 (6 bases). The germline CDR1 and CDR2 sequences are SGHTA and FQGNSA. This CDR3 has 11 residues. The germline V and J ends were trimmed by 8 bases and 7 bases, with 8 bases remaining between them.

This chain uses TRBV5-1 with TRBJ2-2; 7 bases align to TRBD2. The germline CDR1 and CDR2 sequences are SGHRS and YFSETQ. CDR3 length: 14 amino acids. Trimming cost V 3 bases and J 4 bases; bases outside gene matches: 3. In DNA form, the CDR3 reads TGCGCCAGCAGCTCCACTAGCGCCACCGGGGAGCTGTTTTTT. Encoded protein: CASSSTSATGELFF.

V usage is TRBV30 and J usage is TRBJ1-4, with D hard to call. Germline V gene sequence: CDR1 GTSNPN, CDR2 SVGIG (reference sequence). V lost 4 bases and J lost 3, with 15 bases in between. This CDR3 spans 15 amino acids. This CDR3 is CAWKIPGLPNEKLFF. CDR3 DNA sequence: TGTGCCTGGAAGATACCGGGTCTCCCTAATGAAAAACTGTTTTTT.

V usage is TRBV10-1 and J usage is TRBJ2-7; maybe TRBD1 (5 bases). The CDR3 sequence is 16 residues long. The V gene's germline CDR1 is WNHNN and CDR2 SYGVQD (reference sequence). V dropped 0 bases and J dropped 0 bases, with 12 bases sitting between them. The CDR3 reads CASSESARGSSYEQYF. The CDR3 DNA is TGCGCCAGCAGTGAGTCGGCTAGGGGAAGCTCCTACGAGCAGTACTTC.

The J gene is TRBJ2-1, the V gene TRBV14, with a tentative D call TRBD2 (5 bases). Trimming removed 2 bases at V and 2 bases at J, with 16 bases between. CDR1 is SGHDN and CDR2 is FVKESK in the germline V gene. The CDR3 has 17 amino acids. The CDR3 region has the DNA TGTGCCAGCAGCCAATTCGGCTTGAGGGCGGCCTACAATGAGCAGTTCTTC. It encodes CASSQFGLRAAYNEQFF.

The chain carries TRBV5-6 and TRBJ2-5; 7 bases are shared with TRBD1. Per germline, CDR1 SGHDT and CDR2 YYEEEE. After removal of 4 bases from V and 5 bases from J, the junction contained 14 bases not matched to a gene. This CDR3 is 16 amino acids long. The chain's CDR3 is CASSRDLTGMRETQYF. The CDR3 DNA follows: TGTGCCAGCAGCCGCGACCTGACAGGGATGCGGGAGACCCAGTACTTC.

The CDR3 sequence is CASSLGVGRYEQFF. The DNA of the CDR3 is TGTGCCAGCAGCTTGGGGGTGGGCCGCTATGAGCAGTTCTTC. V usage is TRBV5-8 and J usage is TRBJ2-1; D gene uncertain. This CDR3 has 14 amino acids. V dropped 0 bases and J dropped 8 bases, with 12 bases sitting between them. In germline, CDR1 is SGHTS, CDR2 YDEGEE. The full variable domain, in which reference TRBV5-8 and TRBJ2-1 provide the parts outside the CDR3, is EAGVTQSPTHLIKTRGQQATLRCSPISGHTSVYWYQQALGLGLQFLLWYDEGEERNRGNFPPRFSGRQFPNYSSELNVNALELEDSALYLCASSLGVGRYEQFFGPGTRLTVL.

This clone was picked up a small number of times. A read error may produce the germline difference seen at one junction end. This chain connects TRBV19 to TRBJ1-1; 7 bases map to TRBD1. Germline CDR1 reads LNHDA; CDR2 reads SQIVND (reference sequence). The CDR3 is 13 amino acids. The CDR3 loop reads CASSVDRDTEAFF. The CDR3 DNA follows: TGTGCCAGTAGTGTAGACAGGGACACTGAAGCTTTCTTT.

The V gene is TRBV5-1, the J gene TRBJ1-2, with 7 bases fitting TRBD1. The germline CDR1 and CDR2 sequences are SGHRS and YFSETQ. V lost 2 bases to trimming and J lost 3 bases; unmatched junction nucleotides: 4. The CDR3 sequence is 14 residues long. CDR3 sequence: CASSFTGDDYGYTF. CDR3 sequence (DNA): TGCGCCAGCAGCTTCACAGGGGATGACTATGGCTACACCTTC.

The rearrangement uses TRBV7-9 and TRBJ2-1; 8 nucleotides align to TRBD2. CDR1 is SEHNR, CDR2 FQNEAQ, per germline (reference sequence). The V and J ends lost 5 bases and 16 bases, in that order; junction bases with no gene match: 16. This CDR3 region has 14 residues. The CDR3 DNA reads TGTGCCAGCAGCGCCCTAGGGGACGGGACTAGATCCTTCTTC. Translated: CASSALGDGTRSFF.

The chain employs TRBV30 and TRBJ1-2; weak D call: TRBD1 (5 bases). There are 14 residues in the CDR3. CDR1 is GTSNPN and CDR2 is SVGIG in the germline V gene (reference sequence). The ends were cut back, 3 bases at V and 5 bases at J, with 16 bases in the middle. CDR3 sequence: CAWSLSGVGYGYTF. The DNA for the CDR3 is TGTGCCTGGAGCCTCTCGGGGGTGGGGTATGGCTACACCTTC.

The chain combines TRBV4-1 with TRBJ2-3; D is unclear. Germline values: CDR1 MGHRA, CDR2 YSYEKL. Trimming removed 0 bases from V and 3 bases from J, with 7 bases in between. This CDR3 spans 14 amino acids. The CDR3 nucleotides are TGCGCCAGCAGCCAAGATCGGAGTACAGATACGCAGTATTTT. It is translated as CASSQDRSTDTQYF.

The chain recombines TRBV7-9 with TRBJ2-3; 8 bases map to TRBD2. Germline V lookup: CDR1 SEHNR, CDR2 FQNEAQ (reference sequence). The CDR3 is made up of 17 amino acids. The V and J ends lost 5 bases and 4 bases, in that order; junction bases with no gene match: 14. As DNA, the CDR3 is TGTGCCAGCAGCCCTTTCGGGAGGGCCTTTGAGGCAGATACGCAGTATTTT. Residues: CASSPFGRAFEADTQYF.

Regarding this clone: The sample carries other DNA sequences with the same CDR3. The V and J genes are TRBV29-1 and TRBJ1-5; D possibly corresponds to TRBD1 (5 bases). The ends were cut back, 4 bases at V and 3 bases at J, with 10 bases in the middle. Germline V gene sequence: CDR1 SQVTM, CDR2 ANQGSEA. The CDR3 is 13 amino acids. The CDR3 region has the DNA TGCAGCGTTGCTCGCGGGGCCAATCAGCCCCAGCATTTT. It translates to CSVARGANQPQHF.